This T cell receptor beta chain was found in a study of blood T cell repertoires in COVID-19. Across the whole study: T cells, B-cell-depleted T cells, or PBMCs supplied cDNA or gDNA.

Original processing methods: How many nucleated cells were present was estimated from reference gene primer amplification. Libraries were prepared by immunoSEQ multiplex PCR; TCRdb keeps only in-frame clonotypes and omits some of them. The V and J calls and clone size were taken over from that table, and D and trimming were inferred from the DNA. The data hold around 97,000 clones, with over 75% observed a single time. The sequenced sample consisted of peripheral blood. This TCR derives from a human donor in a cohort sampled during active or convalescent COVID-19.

The CDR3 DNA reads TGTGCCAGCAGCTTGTTGAGCGGGGGGAGCACAGATACGCAGTATTTT. Its translation: CASSLLSGGSTDTQYF. The V gene is TRBV5-5, the J gene TRBJ2-3; 9 nucleotides agree with TRBD2. The CDR3 is 16 amino acids. The V gene's germline CDR1 is SGHKS and CDR2 YYEKEE (reference sequence). V shed 1 base and J 0 bases; nucleotides not matched to a gene: 3.